This TCR beta chain was captured in a study of blood T cell repertoires in COVID-19. The overall study: Sites across the United States, Italy and Spain contributed samples from acute and convalescent COVID-19. Sample material is recorded as cDNA or gDNA derived from T cells, B-cell-depleted T cells, or PBMCs.

V was trimmed by 0 bases and J by 8 bases, leaving 8 bases between them. In germline, CDR1 is SGHRS, CDR2 YFSETQ. CDR3 size: 13 residues. In the source study's methods: Amplified reference gene primers provided the basis for estimating nucleated cell counts. Repertoires were generated with immunoSEQ multiplex PCR, while TCRdb's copy carries only in-frame clones and drops some. From that table come the V and J calls and clone size; the DNA was used to work out D and trimming. The data contain under 400,000 clones, just over 85% of them singletons. The receptor's source is a middle-aged woman with acute COVID-19. Sequencing was carried out using PBMCs or T cells enriched from blood (not recorded which). The chain recombines TRBV5-1 with TRBJ2-2; D gene ambiguous. The CDR3 nucleotides read TGCGCCAGCAGCTTGGACGTGGCAGGGGAGCTGTTTTTT. Residues: CASSLDVAGELFF.